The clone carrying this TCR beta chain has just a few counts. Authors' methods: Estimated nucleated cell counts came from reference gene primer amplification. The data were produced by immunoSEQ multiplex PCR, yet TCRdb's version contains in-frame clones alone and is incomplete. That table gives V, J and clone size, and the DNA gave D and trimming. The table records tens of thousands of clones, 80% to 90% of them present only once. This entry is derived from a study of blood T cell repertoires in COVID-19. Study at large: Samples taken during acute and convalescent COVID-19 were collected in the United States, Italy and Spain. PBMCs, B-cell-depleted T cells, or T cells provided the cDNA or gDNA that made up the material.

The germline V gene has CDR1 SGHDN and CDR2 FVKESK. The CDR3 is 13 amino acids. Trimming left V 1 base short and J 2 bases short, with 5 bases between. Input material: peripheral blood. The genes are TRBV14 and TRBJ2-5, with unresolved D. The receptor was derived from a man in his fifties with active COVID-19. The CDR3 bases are TGTGCCAGCAGCCAAGTCTTACAAGAGACCCAGTACTTC. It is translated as CASSQVLQETQYF. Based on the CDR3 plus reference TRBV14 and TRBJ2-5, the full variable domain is EAGVTQFPSHSVIEKGQTVTLRCDPISGHDNLYWYRRVMGKEIKFLLHFVKESKQDESGMPNNRFLAERTGGTYSTLKVQPAELEDSGVYFCASSQVLQETQYFGPGTRLLVL.